The 2 T cell receptor beta chains below come from one sample, sequenced in a study of cytomegalovirus exposure and HLA in healthy donors. The PCR ran on 60 Vbeta and 13 Jbeta primers. The method was immunoSEQ multiplex PCR; TCRdb's version includes in-frame clones alone and lacks a portion of them. Among more than 95,000 clones listed, 70% to 75% were seen once. The sample consisted of PBMCs. The receptors derive from a man aged 40-49 years in good health and CMV-seronegative.

The chain links TRBV18 to TRBJ2-4, with D possibly TRBD1 on 5 matching bases. The V end lost 0 bases, the J end lost 0 bases, and 15 bases lay between the germline ends. CDR3 length: 18 residues. In germline, CDR1 is KGHSH, CDR2 LQKENI. The CDR3: CASSPPLFGGAAKNIQYF. The DNA of the CDR3 is TGTGCCAGCTCACCACCTCTTTTCGGTGGGGCAGCCAAAAACATTCAGTACTTC.

The V and J genes are TRBV19 and TRBJ1-5, with unresolved D. The CDR3 is 13 amino acids. Per germline, CDR1 LNHDA and CDR2 SQIVND (reference sequence). V lost 7 bases to trimming and J lost 0 bases, with 7 bases between them. The CDR3 DNA follows: TGTGCCAGTACTTTTAATAGCAATCAGCCCCAGCATTTT. As protein: CASTFNSNQPQHF.